This TCR beta chain was identified in a study of a mutant IDH1 vaccine in newly diagnosed glioma. Study-level background: A roughly 60% male, approximately 38% female split and a mean age of 40.4 years characterized treated patients.

Germline lookup yields CDR1 GTSNPN and CDR2 SVGIG (reference sequence). CDR3 size: 18 residues. The assay was immunoSEQ multiplex PCR, and TCRdb's table has in-frame clones only and misses some. The sample has about 92,000 clones; roughly four fifths are singletons. Specified time point: baseline, week 1 (first vaccination visit). Treatment defined: pre-vaccination baseline after standard-of-care therapy. The chain recombines TRBV30 with TRBJ2-5, with TRBD1 identical over 7 bases. The DNA end is a closer match to TRBJ2-7, so the J assignment may be wrong. This TCR derives from a woman aged 45 to 65 with glioma. The source material was PBMCs, sampled from a glioma patient treated with radiotherapy, temozolomide or both. The CDR3 sequence: CAWSAVRPNRGQIYEQYF. CDR3 in DNA: TGTGCCTGGAGCGCGGTTCGGCCAAACCGGGGACAGATCTACGAGCAGTACTTC.